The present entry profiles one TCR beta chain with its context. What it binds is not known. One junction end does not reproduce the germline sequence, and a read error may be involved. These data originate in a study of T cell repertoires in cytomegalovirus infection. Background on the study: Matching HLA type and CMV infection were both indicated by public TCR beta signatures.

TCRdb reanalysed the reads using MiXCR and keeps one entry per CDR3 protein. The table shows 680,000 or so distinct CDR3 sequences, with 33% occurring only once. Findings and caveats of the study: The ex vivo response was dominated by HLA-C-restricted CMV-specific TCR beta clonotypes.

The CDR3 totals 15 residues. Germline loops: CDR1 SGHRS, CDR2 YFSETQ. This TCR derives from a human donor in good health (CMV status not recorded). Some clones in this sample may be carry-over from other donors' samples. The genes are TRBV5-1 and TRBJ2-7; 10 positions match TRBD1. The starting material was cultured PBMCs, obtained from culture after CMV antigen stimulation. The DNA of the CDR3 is TGCGTCAGCAGGCTTCCGGGACAGGGGTCCTACGAGCAGTACTTC. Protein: CVSRLPGQGSYEQYF.